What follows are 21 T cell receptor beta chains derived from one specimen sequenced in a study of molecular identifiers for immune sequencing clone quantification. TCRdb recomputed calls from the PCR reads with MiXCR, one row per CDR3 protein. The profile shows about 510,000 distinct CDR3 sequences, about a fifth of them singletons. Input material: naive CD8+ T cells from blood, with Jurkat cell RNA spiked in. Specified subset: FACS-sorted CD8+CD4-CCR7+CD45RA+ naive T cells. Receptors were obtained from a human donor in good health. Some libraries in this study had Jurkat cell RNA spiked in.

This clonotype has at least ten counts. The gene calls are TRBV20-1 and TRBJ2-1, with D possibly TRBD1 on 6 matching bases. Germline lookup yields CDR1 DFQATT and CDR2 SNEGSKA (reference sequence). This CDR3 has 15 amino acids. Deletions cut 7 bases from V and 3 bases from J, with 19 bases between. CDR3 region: CSGFRPGQHYNEQFF. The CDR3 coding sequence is TGCAGTGGATTTCGACCGGGACAACACTACAATGAGCAGTTCTTC.

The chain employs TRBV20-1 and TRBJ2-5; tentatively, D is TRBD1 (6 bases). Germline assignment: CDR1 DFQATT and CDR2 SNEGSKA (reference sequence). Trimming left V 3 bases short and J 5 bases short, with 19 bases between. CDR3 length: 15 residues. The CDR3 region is CSASTGPGSGETQYF. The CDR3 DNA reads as TGCAGTGCTAGTACAGGGCCAGGGTCGGGGGAGACCCAGTACTTC.

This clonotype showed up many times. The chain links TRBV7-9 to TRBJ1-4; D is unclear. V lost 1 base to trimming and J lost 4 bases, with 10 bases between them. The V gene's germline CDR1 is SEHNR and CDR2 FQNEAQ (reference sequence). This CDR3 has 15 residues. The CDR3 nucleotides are TGTGCCAGCAGCTTAGGAACGACGGGTAATGAAAAACTGTTTTTT. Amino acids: CASSLGTTGNEKLFF. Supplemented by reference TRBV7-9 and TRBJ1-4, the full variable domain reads DTGVSQNPRHKITKRGQNVTFRCDPISEHNRLYWYRQTLGQGPEFLTYFQNEAQLEKSRLLSDRFSAERPKGSFSTLEIQRTEQGDSAMYLCASSLGTTGNEKLFFGSGTQLSVL.

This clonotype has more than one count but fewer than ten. CDR3 amino acids: CASTSGGTYEQYF. The CDR3 DNA sequence: TGTGCCAGCACTAGCGGGGGGACGTACGAGCAGTACTTC. The chain carries TRBV19 and TRBJ2-7; 12 nucleotides line up with TRBD2. The CDR3 sequence is 13 residues long. Trimming at V came to 9 bases and at J to 4 bases, leaving 4 bases not matched to a gene. CDR1 is LNHDA and CDR2 is SQIVND in the germline V gene (reference sequence).

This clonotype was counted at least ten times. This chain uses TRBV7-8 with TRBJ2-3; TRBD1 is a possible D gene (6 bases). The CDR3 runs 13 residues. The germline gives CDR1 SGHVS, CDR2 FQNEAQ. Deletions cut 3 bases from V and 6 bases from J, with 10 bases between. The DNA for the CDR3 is TGTGCCAGCAGCTTCACTCAGGGGGATACGCAGTATTTT. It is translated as CASSFTQGDTQYF. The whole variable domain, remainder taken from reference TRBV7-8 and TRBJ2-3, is GAGVSQSPRYKVAKRGQDVALRCDPISGHVSLFWYQQALGQGPEFLTYFQNEAQLDKSGLPSDRFFAERPEGSVSTLKIQRTQQEDSAVYLCASSFTQGDTQYFGPGTRLTVL.

The CDR3 loop reads CASSRQGADTGELFF. The CDR3 nucleotides are TGTGCCAGCAGTAGACAGGGGGCAGACACCGGGGAGCTGTTTTTT. The chain is built from TRBV6-5 and TRBJ2-2; TRBD1 aligns across 10 bases. V was pared by 5 bases and J by 3 bases, with 3 bases of the junction left unmatched. In germline, CDR1 is MNHEY, CDR2 SVGAGI. The CDR3 extends over 15 amino acids.

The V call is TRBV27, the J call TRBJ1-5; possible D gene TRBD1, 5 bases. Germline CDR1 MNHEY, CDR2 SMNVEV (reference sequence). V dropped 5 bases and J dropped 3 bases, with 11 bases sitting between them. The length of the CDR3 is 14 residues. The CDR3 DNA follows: TGTGCCAGCAGTATAAGACAGTTCAATCAGCCCCAGCATTTT. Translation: CASSIRQFNQPQHF.

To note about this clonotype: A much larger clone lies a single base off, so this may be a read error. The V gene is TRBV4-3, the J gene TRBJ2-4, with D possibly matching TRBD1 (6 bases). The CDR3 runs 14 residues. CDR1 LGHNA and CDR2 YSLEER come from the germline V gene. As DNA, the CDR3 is TGCGCCAGCAGCCAAGTGGACAGCAAAAACAGTCAGTACTTC. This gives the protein CASSQVDSKNSQYF.

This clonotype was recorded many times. The CDR3 coding sequence is TGTGCCAGCAGCTCCCGACTAGCTCCCGACCAGTACTTC. Translating gives CASSSRLAPDQYF. This sequence joins TRBV7-6 and TRBJ2-5, with 7 bases lining up with TRBD2. Germline lookup yields CDR1 SGHVS and CDR2 FNYEAQ. The V gene end was trimmed by 4 bases and the J gene end by 10 bases; junction bases not matched to a gene: 9. The length of the CDR3 is 13 residues. The full variable domain, completed using reference TRBV7-6 and TRBJ2-5, is GAGVSQSPRYKVTKRGQDVALRCDPISGHVSLYWYRQALGQGPEFLTYFNYEAQQDKSGLPNDRFSAERPEGSISTLTIQRTEQRDSAMYRCASSSRLAPDQYFGPGTRLLVL.

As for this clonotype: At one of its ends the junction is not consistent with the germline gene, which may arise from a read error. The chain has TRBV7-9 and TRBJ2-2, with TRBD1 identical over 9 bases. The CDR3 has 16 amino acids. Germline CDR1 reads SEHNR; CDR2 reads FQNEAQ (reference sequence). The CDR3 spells CASSPPGQGNTGEPFF. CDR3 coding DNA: TGTGCCAGCAGCCCTCCCGGACAGGGGAACACCGGGGAGCCGTTTTTT.

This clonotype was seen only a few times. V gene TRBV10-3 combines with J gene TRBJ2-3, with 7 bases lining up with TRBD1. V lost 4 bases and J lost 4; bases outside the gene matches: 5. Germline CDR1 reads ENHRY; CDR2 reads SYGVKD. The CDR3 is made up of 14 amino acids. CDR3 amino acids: CAISGRGFSDTQYF. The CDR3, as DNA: TGTGCCATCAGTGGCAGGGGGTTTTCAGATACGCAGTATTTT.

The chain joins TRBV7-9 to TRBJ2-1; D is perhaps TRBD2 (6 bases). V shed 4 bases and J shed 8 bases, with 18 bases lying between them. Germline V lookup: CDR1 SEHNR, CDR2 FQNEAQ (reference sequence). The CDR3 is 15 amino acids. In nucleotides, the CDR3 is TGTGCCAGCAGCTCCCATCTCGGGAGCCGGGATGAGCAGTTCTTC. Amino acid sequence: CASSSHLGSRDEQFF.

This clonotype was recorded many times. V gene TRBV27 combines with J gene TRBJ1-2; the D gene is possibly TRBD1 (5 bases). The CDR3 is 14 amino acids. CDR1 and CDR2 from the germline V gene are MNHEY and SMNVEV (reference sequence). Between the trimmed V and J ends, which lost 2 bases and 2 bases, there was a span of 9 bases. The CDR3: CASSLTGLNYGYTF. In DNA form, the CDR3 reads TGTGCCAGCAGTTTAACAGGACTAAACTATGGCTACACCTTC.

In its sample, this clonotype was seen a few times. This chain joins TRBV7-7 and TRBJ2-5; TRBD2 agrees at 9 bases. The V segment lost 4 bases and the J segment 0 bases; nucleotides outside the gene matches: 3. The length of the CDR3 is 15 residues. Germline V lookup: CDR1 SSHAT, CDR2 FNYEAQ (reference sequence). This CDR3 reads CASSSSGGNQETQYF. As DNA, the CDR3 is TGTGCCAGCAGCTCCAGCGGGGGGAACCAAGAGACCCAGTACTTC.

CDR3 nucleotides: TGTGCCACCAACTACAGGGGACACTACGAGCAGTACTTC. This codes for CATNYRGHYEQYF. This chain links TRBV6-5 with TRBJ2-7; 7 bases fit TRBD1. V was clipped by 10 bases and J by 3 bases; unmatched bases: 9. The germline V gene has CDR1 MNHEY and CDR2 SVGAGI. This CDR3 comprises 13 residues.

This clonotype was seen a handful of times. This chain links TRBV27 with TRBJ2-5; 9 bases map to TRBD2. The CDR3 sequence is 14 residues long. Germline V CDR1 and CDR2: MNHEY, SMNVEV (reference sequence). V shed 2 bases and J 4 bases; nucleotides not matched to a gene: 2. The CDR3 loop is CASSLLAGLETQYF. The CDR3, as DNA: TGTGCCAGCAGTTTACTAGCGGGACTAGAGACCCAGTACTTC.

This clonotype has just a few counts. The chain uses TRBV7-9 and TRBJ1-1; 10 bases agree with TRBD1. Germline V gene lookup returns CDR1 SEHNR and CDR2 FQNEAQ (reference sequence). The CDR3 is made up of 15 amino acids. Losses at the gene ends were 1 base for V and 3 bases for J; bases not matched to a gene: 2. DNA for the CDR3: TGTGCCAGCAGCTTAGTGGGACAGGGGTACACTGAAGCTTTCTTT. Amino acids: CASSLVGQGYTEAFF.

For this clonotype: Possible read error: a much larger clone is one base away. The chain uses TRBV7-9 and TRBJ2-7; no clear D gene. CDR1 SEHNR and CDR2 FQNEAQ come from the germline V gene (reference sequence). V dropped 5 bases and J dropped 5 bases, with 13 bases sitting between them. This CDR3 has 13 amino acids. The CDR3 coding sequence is TGTGCCAGCAGCCCACTGCAATCCCACGAGCAGTACTTC. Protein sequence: CASSPLQSHEQYF.

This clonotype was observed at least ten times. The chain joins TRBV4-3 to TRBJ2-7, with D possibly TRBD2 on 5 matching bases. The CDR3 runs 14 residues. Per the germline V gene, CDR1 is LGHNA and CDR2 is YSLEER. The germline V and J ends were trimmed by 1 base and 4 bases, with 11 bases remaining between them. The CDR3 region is CASSQGAGPYEQYF. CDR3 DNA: TGCGCCAGCAGCCAAGGTGCGGGCCCATACGAGCAGTACTTC.

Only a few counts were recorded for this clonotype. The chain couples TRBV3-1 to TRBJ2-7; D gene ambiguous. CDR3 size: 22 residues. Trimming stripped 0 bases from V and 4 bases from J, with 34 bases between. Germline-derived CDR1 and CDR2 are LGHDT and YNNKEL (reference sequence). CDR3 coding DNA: TGTGCCAGCAGCCAAGATTTGGTCGAGATCTCCGTTTCGCCTAGGATGCTATACGAGCAGTACTTC. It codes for CASSQDLVEISVSPRMLYEQYF.

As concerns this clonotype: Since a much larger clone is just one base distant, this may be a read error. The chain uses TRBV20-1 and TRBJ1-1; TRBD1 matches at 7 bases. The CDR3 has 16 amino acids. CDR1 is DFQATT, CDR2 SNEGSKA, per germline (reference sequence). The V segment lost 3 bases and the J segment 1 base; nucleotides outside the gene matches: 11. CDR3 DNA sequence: TGCAGTGCTAGGGGGCCGAGGACAGGAAGGAACACTGAAGCTTTCTTT. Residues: CSARGPRTGRNTEAFF.